This is a list of T cell receptor beta chains from one sample in a study of blood T cell repertoires in COVID-19. Sequencing was performed with immunoSEQ multiplex PCR; in TCRdb, only in-frame clones are kept and a portion is missing. The sample has under 250,000 clones; roughly 80% are singletons. The sequenced material came from peripheral blood. The receptor set was obtained from a woman in her seventies with acute or convalescent COVID-19. The CDR3 runs from the conserved cysteine through the conserved F or W. The D gene is left open where the match is weak. Part of the rows lack a size; the others show once, few, many or a class for expanded clones.

J gene: TRBJ2-3
clone size: -
D gene: TRBD2
V gene: TRBV6-5
CDR3 protein: CASRGGRGTDTQYF
CDR3 DNA: TGTGCCTCCCGGGGGGGGAGGGGCACAGATACGCAGTATTTT

J gene: TRBJ2-7
clone size: -
D gene: -
V gene: TRBV11-2
CDR3 protein: CASSLTRFGNEQYF
CDR3 DNA: TGTGCCAGCAGCTTAACCAGGTTCGGTAACGAGCAGTACTTC

J gene: TRBJ1-4
clone size: once
D gene: -
V gene: TRBV18
CDR3 protein: CASSPTTGAGEKLFF
CDR3 DNA: TGTGCCAGCTCACCAACTACAGGAGCGGGAGAAAAACTGTTTTTT

J gene: TRBJ2-1
clone size: -
D gene: TRBD1
V gene: TRBV11-3
CDR3 protein: CASSSGRGTGSGNEQFF
CDR3 DNA: TGTGCCAGCAGCAGTGGCAGAGGGACAGGGTCGGGAAATGAGCAGTTCTTC

J gene: TRBJ2-1
clone size: -
D gene: TRBD1
V gene: TRBV7-9
CDR3 protein: CASRPGQGIGEQFF
CDR3 DNA: TGTGCCAGCAGACCGGGACAGGGTATAGGTGAGCAGTTCTTC

J gene: TRBJ2-7
clone size: -
D gene: TRBD1
V gene: TRBV7-2
CDR3 protein: CASSLRDRYDGQYF
CDR3 DNA: TGTGCCAGCAGCTTACGGGACAGGTATGACGGGCAGTACTTC

J gene: TRBJ2-5
clone size: -
D gene: -
V gene: TRBV7-2
CDR3 protein: CASILGGQETQYF
CDR3 DNA: TGTGCCAGCATCCTGGGGGGTCAAGAGACCCAGTACTTC

J gene: TRBJ1-1
clone size: -
D gene: -
V gene: TRBV5-1
CDR3 protein: CASSEGREAFF
CDR3 DNA: TGCGCCAGCAGCGAGGGCCGAGAAGCTTTCTTT

J gene: TRBJ1-2
clone size: -
D gene: -
V gene: TRBV3-1/TRBV3-2
CDR3 protein: CASSHPMGGPPFDGYTF
CDR3 DNA: TGTGCCAGCAGCCACCCAATGGGGGGACCGCCTTTTGATGGCTACACCTTC

J gene: TRBJ1-2
clone size: -
D gene: TRBD1
V gene: TRBV30
CDR3 protein: CAWFGSTGTGNTYGYTF
CDR3 DNA: TGTGCCTGGTTTGGGAGTACCGGGACAGGGAATACCTATGGCTACACCTTC

J gene: TRBJ1-4
clone size: -
D gene: TRBD1
V gene: TRBV7-9
CDR3 protein: CASTQGQGNEKLFF
CDR3 DNA: TGTGCCAGCACCCAAGGACAGGGGAATGAAAAACTGTTTTTT

J gene: TRBJ2-5
clone size: -
D gene: TRBD2
V gene: TRBV5-4
CDR3 protein: CASSLSGVETQYF
CDR3 DNA: TGTGCCAGCAGCCTTAGCGGGGTGGAGACCCAGTACTTC

J gene: TRBJ1-2
clone size: -
D gene: TRBD1
V gene: TRBV9
CDR3 protein: CASSARTGGNYGYTF
CDR3 DNA: TGTGCCAGCAGCGCTCGGACAGGGGGCAACTATGGCTACACCTTC

J gene: TRBJ1-6
clone size: -
D gene: -
V gene: TRBV12-3/TRBV12-4
CDR3 protein: CASSRDNSPLHF
CDR3 DNA: TGTGCCAGCAGCCGAGATAATTCACCCCTCCACTTT

J gene: TRBJ1-4
clone size: -
D gene: TRBD1
V gene: TRBV19
CDR3 protein: CASSTRQGANEKLFF
CDR3 DNA: TGTGCCAGTAGTACCAGACAGGGGGCAAATGAAAAACTGTTTTTT

J gene: TRBJ2-7
clone size: -
D gene: TRBD2
V gene: TRBV7-6
CDR3 protein: CASSLSGTASYEQYF
CDR3 DNA: TGTGCCAGCAGCCTTAGCGGGACCGCCTCCTACGAGCAGTACTTC

J gene: TRBJ2-4
clone size: -
D gene: -
V gene: TRBV6-2/TRBV6-3
CDR3 protein: CASSYGLLSNIQYF
CDR3 DNA: TGTGCCAGCAGTTACGGACTACTTTCAAACATTCAGTACTTC

J gene: TRBJ1-2
clone size: -
D gene: TRBD1
V gene: TRBV29-1
CDR3 protein: CSVAGQGQGNYGYTF
CDR3 DNA: TGCAGCGTTGCGGGACAGGGGCAGGGTAACTATGGCTACACCTTC

J gene: TRBJ2-2
clone size: -
D gene: TRBD2
V gene: TRBV19
CDR3 protein: CASSMAGTSGELFF
CDR3 DNA: TGTGCCAGTAGTATGGCCGGGACTAGCGGGGAGCTGTTTTTT

J gene: TRBJ1-4
clone size: -
D gene: -
V gene: TRBV30
CDR3 protein: CAWTEQLNEKLFF
CDR3 DNA: TGTGCCTGGACGGAACAGTTGAATGAAAAACTGTTTTTT

J gene: TRBJ1-4
clone size: -
D gene: TRBD1
V gene: TRBV12-3/TRBV12-4
CDR3 protein: CASRRTGEKLFF
CDR3 DNA: TGTGCCAGCAGGCGGACAGGGGAAAAACTGTTTTTT

J gene: TRBJ1-6
clone size: -
D gene: TRBD1
V gene: TRBV6-5
CDR3 protein: CASRPGQGTSPLHF
CDR3 DNA: TGTGCCAGCAGACCCGGACAGGGTACGTCACCCCTCCACTTT

J gene: TRBJ2-5
clone size: few
D gene: -
V gene: TRBV6-5
CDR3 protein: CASSYSDGQGTQYF
CDR3 DNA: TGTGCCAGCAGTTACTCGGACGGCCAGGGGACCCAGTACTTC

J gene: TRBJ2-3
clone size: -
D gene: -
V gene: TRBV7-8
CDR3 protein: CASSLSDTQYF
CDR3 DNA: TGTGCCAGCAGCTTATCGGATACGCAGTATTTT

J gene: TRBJ2-2
clone size: -
D gene: TRBD2
V gene: TRBV4-3
CDR3 protein: CASSQVFLGLAGAANTGELFF
CDR3 DNA: TGCGCCAGCAGCCAAGTATTCTTGGGACTAGCGGGGGCCGCGAACACCGGGGAGCTGTTTTTT

J gene: TRBJ1-1
clone size: -
D gene: TRBD1
V gene: TRBV30
CDR3 protein: CAWSGQGKAEAFF
CDR3 DNA: TGTGCCTGGAGTGGACAGGGTAAGGCTGAAGCTTTCTTT

J gene: TRBJ2-5
clone size: -
D gene: TRBD2
V gene: TRBV7-6
CDR3 protein: CASSLLAGVQETQYF
CDR3 DNA: TGTGCCAGCAGCTTACTAGCGGGTGTCCAAGAGACCCAGTACTTC

J gene: TRBJ1-5
clone size: -
D gene: TRBD1
V gene: TRBV10-2
CDR3 protein: CASSELTGISNQPQHF
CDR3 DNA: TGCGCCAGCAGTGAACTGACAGGGATTAGCAATCAGCCCCAGCATTTT

J gene: TRBJ2-7
clone size: once
D gene: -
V gene: TRBV7-2
CDR3 protein: CASSPNSPFYEQYF
CDR3 DNA: TGTGCCAGCAGTCCTAATTCCCCTTTCTACGAGCAGTACTTC

J gene: TRBJ2-7
clone size: -
D gene: -
V gene: TRBV27
CDR3 protein: CASRERQERYEQYF
CDR3 DNA: TGTGCCAGCAGGGAGCGACAGGAGAGATACGAGCAGTACTTC

J gene: TRBJ2-5
clone size: -
D gene: TRBD1
V gene: TRBV6-1
CDR3 protein: CASSVGGQGAFETQYF
CDR3 DNA: TGTGCCAGCAGTGTGGGAGGACAGGGGGCATTTGAGACCCAGTACTTC

J gene: TRBJ1-6
clone size: -
D gene: TRBD1
V gene: TRBV10-3
CDR3 protein: CAISERGLENSPLHF
CDR3 DNA: TGTGCCATCAGTGAGAGGGGGCTTGAGAATTCACCCCTCCACTTT

J gene: TRBJ2-7
clone size: -
D gene: TRBD2
V gene: TRBV5-1
CDR3 protein: CASSLTLGGLAGGGYEQYF
CDR3 DNA: TGCGCCAGCAGCTTAACTCTCGGTGGACTAGCGGGGGGAGGCTACGAGCAGTACTTC

J gene: TRBJ2-7
clone size: -
D gene: TRBD2
V gene: TRBV20-1
CDR3 protein: CSASSPAGETYEQYF
CDR3 DNA: TGCAGTGCTAGTTCTCCAGCGGGGGAAACCTACGAGCAGTACTTC

J gene: TRBJ1-2
clone size: -
D gene: -
V gene: TRBV2
CDR3 protein: CASRTTTDGYTF
CDR3 DNA: TGTGCCAGCAGAACTACGACAGATGGCTACACCTTC

J gene: TRBJ2-2
clone size: -
D gene: -
V gene: TRBV5-1
CDR3 protein: CASSLAQVSAGELFF
CDR3 DNA: TGCGCCAGCAGCTTGGCACAGGTGTCGGCCGGGGAGCTGTTTTTT

J gene: TRBJ1-1
clone size: few
D gene: -
V gene: TRBV6-5
CDR3 protein: CASTDWWELATEAFF
CDR3 DNA: TGTGCCAGCACCGATTGGTGGGAGTTGGCCACTGAAGCTTTCTTT

J gene: TRBJ2-1
clone size: -
D gene: -
V gene: TRBV12-3/TRBV12-4
CDR3 protein: CASSPVGAHEQFF
CDR3 DNA: TGTGCCAGCAGCCCCGTGGGGGCCCATGAGCAGTTCTTC

J gene: TRBJ2-6
clone size: -
D gene: -
V gene: TRBV2
CDR3 protein: CASRDFDSGANVLTF
CDR3 DNA: TGTGCCAGCAGGGACTTCGACTCTGGGGCCAACGTCCTGACTTTC

J gene: TRBJ2-5
clone size: -
D gene: -
V gene: TRBV5-5
CDR3 protein: CASSFGRQWTQETQYF
CDR3 DNA: TGTGCCAGCAGCTTTGGCCGGCAGTGGACTCAAGAGACCCAGTACTTC

J gene: TRBJ2-2
clone size: -
D gene: -
V gene: TRBV10-3
CDR3 protein: CAISELSSTGELFF
CDR3 DNA: TGTGCCATCAGTGAACTTAGCTCCACCGGGGAGCTGTTTTTT

J gene: TRBJ2-3
clone size: -
D gene: -
V gene: TRBV19
CDR3 protein: CASSIGRDTQYF
CDR3 DNA: TGTGCCAGTAGTATCGGGAGAGATACGCAGTATTTT

J gene: TRBJ1-1
clone size: -
D gene: TRBD1
V gene: TRBV5-4
CDR3 protein: CASSEGGTGRTEAFF
CDR3 DNA: TGTGCCAGCAGCGAAGGGGGGACAGGAAGGACTGAAGCTTTCTTT

J gene: TRBJ2-7
clone size: -
D gene: TRBD1
V gene: TRBV10-1
CDR3 protein: CASSEGPPGTGDYEQYF
CDR3 DNA: TGCGCCAGCAGTGAGGGACCCCCCGGGACAGGGGACTACGAGCAGTACTTC

J gene: TRBJ2-1
clone size: -
D gene: TRBD2
V gene: TRBV4-1
CDR3 protein: CASSHPGGGSYNEQFF
CDR3 DNA: TGCGCCAGCAGCCACCCCGGGGGGGGCTCCTACAATGAGCAGTTCTTC

J gene: TRBJ2-3
clone size: few
D gene: TRBD1
V gene: TRBV3-1/TRBV3-2
CDR3 protein: CASSDEDRDGTDTQYF
CDR3 DNA: TGTGCCAGCTCCGACGAGGACAGGGACGGCACAGATACGCAGTATTTT

J gene: TRBJ2-7
clone size: -
D gene: TRBD2
V gene: TRBV7-2
CDR3 protein: CASSSTSGGPYEQYF
CDR3 DNA: TGTGCCAGCAGCTCGACTAGCGGGGGACCCTACGAGCAGTACTTC

J gene: TRBJ1-1
clone size: -
D gene: -
V gene: TRBV3-1/TRBV3-2
CDR3 protein: CASSPSENTEAFF
CDR3 DNA: TGTGCCAGCAGCCCCTCAGAGAACACTGAAGCTTTCTTT

J gene: TRBJ1-1
clone size: -
D gene: -
V gene: TRBV19
CDR3 protein: CASSTMGHPFRAFF
CDR3 DNA: TGTGCCAGTAGTACCATGGGACACCCTTTCAGAGCTTTCTTT

J gene: TRBJ1-5
clone size: -
D gene: -
V gene: TRBV19
CDR3 protein: CASSTQVHGNQPQHF
CDR3 DNA: TGTGCCAGTAGTACACAGGTACACGGCAATCAGCCCCAGCATTTT

J gene: TRBJ2-1
clone size: few
D gene: -
V gene: TRBV14
CDR3 protein: CASSPQGETYNEQFF
CDR3 DNA: TGTGCCAGCAGCCCCCAAGGAGAGACCTACAATGAGCAGTTCTTC